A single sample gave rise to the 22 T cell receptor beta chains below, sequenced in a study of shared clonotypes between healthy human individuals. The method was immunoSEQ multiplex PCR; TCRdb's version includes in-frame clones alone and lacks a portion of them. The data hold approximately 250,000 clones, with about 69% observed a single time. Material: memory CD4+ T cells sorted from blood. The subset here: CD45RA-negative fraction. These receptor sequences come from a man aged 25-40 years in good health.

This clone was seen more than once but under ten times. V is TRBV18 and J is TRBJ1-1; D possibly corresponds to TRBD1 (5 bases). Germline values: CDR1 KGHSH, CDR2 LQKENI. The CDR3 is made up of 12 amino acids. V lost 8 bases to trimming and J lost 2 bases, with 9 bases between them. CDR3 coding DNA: TGTGCCAGCACAACAGGCAACACTGAAGCTTTCTTT. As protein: CASTTGNTEAFF.

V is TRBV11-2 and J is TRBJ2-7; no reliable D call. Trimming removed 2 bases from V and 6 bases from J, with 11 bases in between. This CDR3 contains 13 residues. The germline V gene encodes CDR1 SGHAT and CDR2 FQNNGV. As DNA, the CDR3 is TGTGCCAGCAGCTTAACACGTTCGGGCGAGCAGTACTTC. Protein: CASSLTRSGEQYF.

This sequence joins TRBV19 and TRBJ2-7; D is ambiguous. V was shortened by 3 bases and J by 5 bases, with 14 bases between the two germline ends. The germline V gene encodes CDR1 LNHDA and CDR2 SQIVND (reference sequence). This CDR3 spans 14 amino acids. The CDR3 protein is CASSIQAGRHEQYF. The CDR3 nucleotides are TGTGCCAGTAGTATCCAGGCTGGCAGGCACGAGCAGTACTTC.

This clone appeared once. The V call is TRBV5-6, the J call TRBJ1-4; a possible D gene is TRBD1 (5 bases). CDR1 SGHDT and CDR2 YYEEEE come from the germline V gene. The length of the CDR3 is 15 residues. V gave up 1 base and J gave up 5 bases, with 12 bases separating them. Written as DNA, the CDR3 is TGTGCCAGCAGCTTGATGGGACTCGGAAATGAAAAACTGTTTTTT. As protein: CASSLMGLGNEKLFF.

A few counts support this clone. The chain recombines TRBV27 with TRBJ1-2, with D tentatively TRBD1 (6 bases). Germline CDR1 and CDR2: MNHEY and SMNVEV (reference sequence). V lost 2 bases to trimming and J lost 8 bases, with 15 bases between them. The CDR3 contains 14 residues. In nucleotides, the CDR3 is TGTGCCAGCAGTTTACGGAGGGCAACAGGGGGCTACACCTTC. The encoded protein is CASSLRRATGGYTF.

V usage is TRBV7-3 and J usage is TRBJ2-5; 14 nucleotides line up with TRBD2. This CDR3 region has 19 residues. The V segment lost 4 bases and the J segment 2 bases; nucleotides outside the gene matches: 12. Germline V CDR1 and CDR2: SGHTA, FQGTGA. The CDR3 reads CASSSTGTSGRRRQETQYF. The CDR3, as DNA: TGTGCCAGCAGCTCCACCGGGACTAGCGGGAGAAGGAGGCAAGAGACCCAGTACTTC.

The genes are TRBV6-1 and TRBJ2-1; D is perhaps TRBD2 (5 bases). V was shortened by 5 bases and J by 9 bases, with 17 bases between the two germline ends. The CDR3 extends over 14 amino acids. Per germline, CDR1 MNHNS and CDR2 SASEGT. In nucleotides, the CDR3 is TGTGCCAGCAGTCTTCCACTAGGTTCGGGTGAGCAGTTCTTC. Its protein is CASSLPLGSGEQFF.

DNA of the CDR3: TGTGCCAGCAGCGTAGGGTCTTGGTCTAGCGGGAATAGCGACGAGCAGTACTTC. Translated, it gives CASSVGSWSSGNSDEQYF. V is TRBV9 and J is TRBJ2-7, with TRBD2 identical over 9 bases. With V trimmed by 0 bases and J by 5 bases, 15 bases remained unmatched. Germline lookup yields CDR1 SGDLS and CDR2 YYNGEE. This CDR3 has 18 amino acids. Full variable domain (remainder filled in from reference TRBV9 and TRBJ2-7): DSGVTQTPKHLITATGQRVTLRCSPRSGDLSVYWYQQSLDQGLQFLIQYYNGEERAKGNILERFSAQQFPDLHSELNLSSLELGDSALYFCASSVGSWSSGNSDEQYFGPGTRLTVT.

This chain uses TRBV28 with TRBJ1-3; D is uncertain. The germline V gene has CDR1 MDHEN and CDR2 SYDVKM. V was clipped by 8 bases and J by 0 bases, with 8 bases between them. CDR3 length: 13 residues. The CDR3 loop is CASLTSSGNTIYF. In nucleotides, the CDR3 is TGTGCCAGCCTTACAAGCTCTGGAAACACCATATATTTT.

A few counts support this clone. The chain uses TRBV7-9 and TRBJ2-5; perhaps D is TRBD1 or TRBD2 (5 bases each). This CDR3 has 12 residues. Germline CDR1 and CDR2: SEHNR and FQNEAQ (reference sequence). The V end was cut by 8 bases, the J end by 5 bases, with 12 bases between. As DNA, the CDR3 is TGTGCCAGCGGGACGTGGTCCGAGACCCAGTACTTC. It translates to CASGTWSETQYF. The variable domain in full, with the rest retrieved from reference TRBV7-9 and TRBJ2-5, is DTGVSQNPRHKITKRGQNVTFRCDPISEHNRLYWYRQTLGQGPEFLTYFQNEAQLEKSRLLSDRFSAERPKGSFSTLEIQRTEQGDSAMYLCASGTWSETQYFGPGTRLLVL.

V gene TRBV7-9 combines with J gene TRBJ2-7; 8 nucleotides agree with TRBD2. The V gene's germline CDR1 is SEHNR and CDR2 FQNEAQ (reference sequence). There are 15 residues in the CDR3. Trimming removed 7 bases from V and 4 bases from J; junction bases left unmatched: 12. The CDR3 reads CASTVGSGGPYEQYF. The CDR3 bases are TGTGCCAGCACTGTAGGTTCGGGAGGGCCGTACGAGCAGTACTTC.

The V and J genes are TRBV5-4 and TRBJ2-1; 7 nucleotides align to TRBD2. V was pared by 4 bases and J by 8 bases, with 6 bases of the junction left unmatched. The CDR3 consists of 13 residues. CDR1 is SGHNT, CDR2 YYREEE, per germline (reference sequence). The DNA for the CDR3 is TGTGCCAGCAGCAAAGGACGGGGGGATGAGCAGTTCTTC. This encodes CASSKGRGDEQFF.

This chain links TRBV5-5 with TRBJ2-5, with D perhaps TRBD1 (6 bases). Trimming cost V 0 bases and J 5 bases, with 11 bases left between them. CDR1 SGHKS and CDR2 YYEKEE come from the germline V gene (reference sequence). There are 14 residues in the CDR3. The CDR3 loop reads CASSLVTGPETQYF. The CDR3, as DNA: TGTGCCAGCAGCTTGGTAACAGGGCCTGAGACCCAGTACTTC.

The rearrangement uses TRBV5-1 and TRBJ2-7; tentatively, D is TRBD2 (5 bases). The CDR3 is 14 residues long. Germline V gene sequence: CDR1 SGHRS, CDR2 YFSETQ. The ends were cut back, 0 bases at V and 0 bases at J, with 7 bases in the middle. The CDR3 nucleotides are TGCGCCAGCAGCTTGGCGGGATTCTCCTACGAGCAGTACTTC. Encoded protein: CASSLAGFSYEQYF. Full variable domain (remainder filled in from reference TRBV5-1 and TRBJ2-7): KAGVTQTPRYLIKTRGQQVTLSCSPISGHRSVSWYQQTPGQGLQFLFEYFSETQRNKGNFPGRFSGRQFSNSRSEMNVSTLELGDSALYLCASSLAGFSYEQYFGPGTRLTVT.

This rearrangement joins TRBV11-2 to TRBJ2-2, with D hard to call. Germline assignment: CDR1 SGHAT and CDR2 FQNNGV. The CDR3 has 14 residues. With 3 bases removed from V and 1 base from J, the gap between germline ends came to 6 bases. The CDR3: CASSFYGNTGELFF. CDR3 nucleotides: TGTGCCAGCAGCTTTTACGGGAACACCGGGGAGCTGTTTTTT.

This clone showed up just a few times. The CDR3 bases are TGTGCCAGCTCACCCGGACAGGGGGGTAGCAATCAGCCCCAGCATTTT. Residues: CASSPGQGGSNQPQHF. The J gene is TRBJ1-5, the V gene TRBV18; 10 nucleotides match TRBD1. The CDR3 is 16 amino acids. The V and J ends lost 3 bases and 0 bases, in that order; junction bases with no gene match: 2. CDR1 is KGHSH and CDR2 is LQKENI in the germline V gene.

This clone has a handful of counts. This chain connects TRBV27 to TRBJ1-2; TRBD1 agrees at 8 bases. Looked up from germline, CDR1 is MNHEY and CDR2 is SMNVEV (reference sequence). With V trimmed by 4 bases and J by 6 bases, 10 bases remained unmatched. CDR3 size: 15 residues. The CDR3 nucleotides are TGTGCCAGCAGTTCCTGGGCACAGGGGGGGGATGGCTACACCTTC. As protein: CASSSWAQGGDGYTF.

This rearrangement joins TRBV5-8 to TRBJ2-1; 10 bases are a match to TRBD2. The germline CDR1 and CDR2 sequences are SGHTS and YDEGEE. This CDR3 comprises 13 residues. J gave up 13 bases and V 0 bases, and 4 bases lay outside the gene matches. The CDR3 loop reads CASSLGAGGTQFF. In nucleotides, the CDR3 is TGTGCCAGCAGCTTGGGAGCGGGAGGGACCCAGTTCTTC.

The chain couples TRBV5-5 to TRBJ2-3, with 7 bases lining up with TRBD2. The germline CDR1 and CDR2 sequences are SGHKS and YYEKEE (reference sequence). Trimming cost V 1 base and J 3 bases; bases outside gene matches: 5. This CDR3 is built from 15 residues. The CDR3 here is CASSLLPSGTDTQYF. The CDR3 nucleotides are TGTGCCAGCAGCTTGCTTCCTAGCGGAACAGATACGCAGTATTTT. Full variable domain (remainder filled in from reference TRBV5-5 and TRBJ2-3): DAGVTQSPTHLIKTRGQQVTLRCSPISGHKSVSWYQQVLGQGPQFIFQYYEKEERGRGNFPDRFSARQFPNYSSELNVNALLLGDSALYLCASSLLPSGTDTQYFGPGTRLTVL.

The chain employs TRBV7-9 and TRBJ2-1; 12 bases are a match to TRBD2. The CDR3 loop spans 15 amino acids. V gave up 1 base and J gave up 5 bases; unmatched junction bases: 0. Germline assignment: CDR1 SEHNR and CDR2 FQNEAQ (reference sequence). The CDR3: CASSLGLAGDNEQFF. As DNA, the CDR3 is TGTGCCAGCAGCTTAGGACTAGCGGGAGACAATGAGCAGTTCTTC.

The CDR3, as DNA: TGTGCCAGCAGCTTAATAGGACACTCCTACGAGCAGTACTTC. This sequence encodes CASSLIGHSYEQYF. The chain combines TRBV11-2 with TRBJ2-7, with D tentatively TRBD1 (5 bases). The CDR3 has 14 amino acids. The ends were cut back, 2 bases at V and 0 bases at J, with 8 bases in the middle. Per germline, CDR1 SGHAT and CDR2 FQNNGV. The whole variable domain, remainder taken from reference TRBV11-2 and TRBJ2-7, is EAGVAQSPRYKIIEKRQSVAFWCNPISGHATLYWYQQILGQGPKLLIQFQNNGVVDDSQLPKDRFSAERLKGVDSTLKIQPAKLEDSAVYLCASSLIGHSYEQYFGPGTRLTVT.

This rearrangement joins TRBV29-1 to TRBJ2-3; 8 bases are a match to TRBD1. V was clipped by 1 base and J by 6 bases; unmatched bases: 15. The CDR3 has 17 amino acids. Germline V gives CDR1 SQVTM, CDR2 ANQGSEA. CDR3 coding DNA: TGCAGCGTTGAAGGGGGGTCAGGGGGCGTTTTTTTGGATACGCAGTATTTT. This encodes CSVEGGSGGVFLDTQYF.